The present T cell receptor (beta chain) was sequenced within a study of response to subunit inactivated influenza vaccine. Between the trimmed V and J ends, which lost 5 bases and 0 bases, there was a span of 11 bases. CDR1 SNHLY and CDR2 FYNNEI come from the germline V gene. CDR3 length: 14 residues. TCRdb re-called the RT-PCR reads with MiXCR, one entry per CDR3 protein. Here the sample spans about 540,000 distinct CDR3 sequences, roughly 23% being singletons. Separately, the same data were catalogued under a study of T cells expressing NK-cell markers. That source notes: Synthesis of TCR beta cDNA relied on 5'RACE template switching carrying UMIs. Repertoire data for TCR beta were derived from sorted T cells (CD3+CD56+NKG2C+, CD3+CD56+NKG2C- and CD3+CD56-NKG2C+). The sequencing cohort of eight donors included seven HCMV-seropositive individuals and one seronegative individual. 1.0-7.0% of CD8+ T cells in six or seven donors belonged to dominant NKG2C+ clonotypes.

This receptor was obtained from a man between 45 and 60 years old who received an inactivated influenza vaccine. The source material was CD4+ T cells sorted from PBMCs, sampled 11 to 12 days after vaccination. The V gene is TRBV2, the J gene TRBJ2-7; D might be TRBD1 (6 bases). CDR3 DNA sequence: TGTGCCAGCAGTACGGACAGAACCTCCTACGAGCAGTACTTC. Translated, it gives CASSTDRTSYEQYF.